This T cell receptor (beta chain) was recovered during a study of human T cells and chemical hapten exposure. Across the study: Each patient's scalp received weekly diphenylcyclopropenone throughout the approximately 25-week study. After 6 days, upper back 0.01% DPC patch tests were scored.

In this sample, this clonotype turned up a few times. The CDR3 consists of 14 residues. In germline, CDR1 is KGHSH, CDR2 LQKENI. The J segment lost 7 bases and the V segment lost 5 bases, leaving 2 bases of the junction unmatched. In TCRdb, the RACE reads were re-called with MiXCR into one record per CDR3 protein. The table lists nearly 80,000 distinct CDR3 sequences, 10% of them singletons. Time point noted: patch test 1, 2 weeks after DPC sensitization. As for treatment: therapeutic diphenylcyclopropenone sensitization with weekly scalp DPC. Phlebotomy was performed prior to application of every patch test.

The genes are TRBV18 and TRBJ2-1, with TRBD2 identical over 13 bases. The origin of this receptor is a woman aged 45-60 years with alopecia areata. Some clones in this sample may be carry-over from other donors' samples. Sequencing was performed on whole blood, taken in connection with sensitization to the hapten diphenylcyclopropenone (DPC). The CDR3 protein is CASSSGLAGNEQFF. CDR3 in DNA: TGTGCCAGCTCATCGGGACTAGCGGGAAATGAGCAGTTCTTC.